The rows below give T cell receptor beta chains drawn from one sample of a study of human T cells and chemical hapten exposure. One entry per CDR3 protein, called by TCRdb with MiXCR from the 5' RACE reads. The data show approximately 140,000 distinct CDR3 sequences, with approximately 4% seen just once and more than 1.2% held by the top ten. The receptor source for this set is a female donor in good health. The conserved cysteine and the conserved F or W are not part of the CDR3 here. A D gene is named only where the DNA matches it firmly.

D	V	length	J	CDR3
TRBD2	TRBV11-2	12	TRBJ2-1	ASSPQVAGGEQF
NA	TRBV7-2	13	TRBJ2-7	ASSPGRGHPYEQY
TRBD2	TRBV20-1	11	TRBJ2-7	SAVSRLAGEQY
NA	TRBV5-1	10	TRBJ1-2	ASSLAGYGYT
NA	TRBV12-3/TRBV12-4	15	TRBJ2-7	ASSPHRDTLSPYEQY
TRBD2	TRBV7-2	13	TRBJ2-3	ASSPGGSGGDTQY
NA	TRBV12-3/TRBV12-4	15	TRBJ1-4	ASSNDVSGGRNEKLF
NA	TRBV6-1	11	TRBJ1-2	ASSEDSNYGYT
TRBD1	TRBV5-1	12	TRBJ1-2	ASRTGGEFSGYT
TRBD2	TRBV28	13	TRBJ2-1	ASSLPPAGGSEQF
TRBD1	TRBV7-2	14	TRBJ1-4	ASTLAEDRENEKLF
TRBD1	TRBV19	11	TRBJ2-3	ASTGTGGDTQY
TRBD1	TRBV7-2	13	TRBJ2-3	ASSSDRGRLDTQY
NA	TRBV6-2/TRBV6-3	15	TRBJ2-1	ASRLYGVVGVRHEQF
NA	TRBV4-2	11	TRBJ1-6	ASSQGVDSPLH
NA	TRBV30	13	TRBJ1-5	AWSVGVSGNQPQH
NA	TRBV12-3/TRBV12-4	12	TRBJ2-3	ASRALRNTDTQY
TRBD1	TRBV20-1	12	TRBJ1-5	SAVPGQGTQPQH
NA	TRBV5-4	12	TRBJ1-5	ASSLQGPAQPQH
NA	TRBV20-1	10	TRBJ2-3	SARGGGDTQY
NA	TRBV5-1	14	TRBJ2-3	ASSFIRVLITDTQY
TRBD1	TRBV5-1	10	TRBJ2-1	ASAEGAYEQF
TRBD1	TRBV29-1	12	TRBJ2-1	SLHRDRGYNEQF
NA	TRBV5-1	13	TRBJ2-7	ASLPSPGVVYEQY
NA	TRBV27	12	TRBJ2-7	ASRETGVPYEQY
NA	TRBV2	9	TRBJ2-7	ASTESYEQY
NA	TRBV6-6	9	TRBJ2-7	ATGGPYEQY
NA	TRBV10-3	11	TRBJ2-3	AITHSPTDTQY
TRBD1	TRBV7-2	11	TRBJ1-2	ASSWTGIYGYT
TRBD1	TRBV29-1	13	TRBJ1-2	SFTLGTGGDYGYT
TRBD1	TRBV20-1	14	TRBJ1-4	SAWRTGRLTNEKLF
NA	TRBV7-7	12	TRBJ2-7	ASSPSRGAYEQY
NA	TRBV6-9	14	TRBJ2-7	ASSYRQLMRPYEQY
NA	TRBV4-1	14	TRBJ2-1	ASSQPGHRSYNEQF
NA	TRBV20-1	9	TRBJ2-7	SAPVRYEQY
NA	TRBV14	13	TRBJ2-3	ASSQDMIATDTQY
NA	TRBV7-9	18	TRBJ2-2	ASSLALWDPAYAETGELF
NA	TRBV9	11	TRBJ1-1	ASSVVSGLEAF
TRBD1	TRBV2	14	TRBJ1-2	ASSESRDREWYGYT
NA	TRBV13	13	TRBJ1-4	ASSLNRGVEEKLF
NA	TRBV5-1	12	TRBJ2-7	ASSQNRDGYEQY
NA	TRBV20-1	10	TRBJ1-2	SAELRDYGYT
TRBD1	TRBV6-2/TRBV6-3	14	TRBJ2-1	ASSYAGQGEYNEQF
TRBD1	TRBV20-1	13	TRBJ1-2	SARDPGTGRNGYT
NA	TRBV4-2	14	TRBJ2-3	ASSQGMGAGTDTQY
TRBD1	TRBV5-1	10	TRBJ1-1	ASSETGSLAF
NA	TRBV13	14	TRBJ1-1	ASSLGSRFMNTEAF
NA	TRBV7-9	13	TRBJ2-1	ASSPVRGSSNEQF